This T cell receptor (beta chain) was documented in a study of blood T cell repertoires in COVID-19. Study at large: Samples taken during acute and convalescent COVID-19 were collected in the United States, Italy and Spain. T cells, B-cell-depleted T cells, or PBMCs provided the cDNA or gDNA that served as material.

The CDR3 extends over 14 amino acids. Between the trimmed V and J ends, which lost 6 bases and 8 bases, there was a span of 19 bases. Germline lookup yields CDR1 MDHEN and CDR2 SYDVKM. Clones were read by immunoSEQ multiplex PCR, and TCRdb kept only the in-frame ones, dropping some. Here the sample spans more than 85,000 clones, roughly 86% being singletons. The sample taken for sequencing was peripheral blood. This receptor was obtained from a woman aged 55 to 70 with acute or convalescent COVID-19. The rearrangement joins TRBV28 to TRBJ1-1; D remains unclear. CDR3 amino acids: CASRYRRRLSEAFF. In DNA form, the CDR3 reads TGTGCCAGCAGATACCGAAGAAGACTTTCCGAAGCTTTCTTT.